The 21 T cell receptor beta chains reported below all come from one sample, sequenced in a study of CD8+ T cells in alopecia areata. The treatment was: oral pan-JAK inhibitor, 5-10 mg twice daily. Extracted RNA was reverse transcribed, and the resulting cDNA served as sequencing template. Produced via immunoSEQ multiplex PCR; TCRdb's table is partial and in-frame only. The table includes over 80,000 clones, roughly 46% detected once. Sequencing used CD8+ T cells sorted from blood, obtained at week 24, from a patient treated with tofacitinib. All receptors derive from a human donor with alopecia areata.

The chain couples TRBV15 to TRBJ1-1, with 11 bases fitting TRBD1. The CDR3 extends over 15 amino acids. The ends lost 5 bases at V and 7 bases at J; junction bases unmatched: 9. CDR1 is LNHNV and CDR2 is YYDKDF in the germline V gene (reference sequence). The chain's CDR3 is CATSFPGQGVFEAFF. DNA of the CDR3: TGTGCCACCAGCTTCCCGGGACAGGGGGTGTTTGAAGCTTTCTTT. The full variable domain, completed using reference TRBV15 and TRBJ1-1, is DAMVIQNPRYQVTQFGKPVTLSCSQTLNHNVMYWYQQKSSQAPKLLFHYYDKDFNNEADTPDNFQSRRPNTSFCFLDIRSPGLGDTAMYLCATSFPGQGVFEAFFGQGTRLTVV.

The chain carries TRBV29-1 and TRBJ2-1; a possible D gene is TRBD1 (6 bases). V was trimmed by 6 bases and J by 0 bases, leaving 12 bases between them. CDR3 length: 14 residues. The germline V gene encodes CDR1 SQVTM and CDR2 ANQGSEA. CDR3 bases: TGCAGCGTCCCAGCGACAGGCTCCTACAATGAGCAGTTCTTC. Protein sequence: CSVPATGSYNEQFF.

In DNA form, the CDR3 reads TGCGCCAGCAGCTTGCATCCTCTAGGGGAGAGCTCCTACAATGAGCAGTTCTTC. Amino acids: CASSLHPLGESSYNEQFF. J is TRBJ2-1 and V is TRBV5-1; TRBD1 or TRBD2 may be the D gene (5 bases each). V was trimmed by 1 base and J by 0 bases, leaving 17 bases between them. Germline CDR1 reads SGHRS; CDR2 reads YFSETQ. The length of the CDR3 is 18 residues.

This clone was counted a few times. The chain joins TRBV7-9 to TRBJ1-1; D unresolved. Trimming took 5 bases from V and 7 from J, leaving 17 bases between them. The CDR3 covers 14 residues. Germline CDR1 reads SEHNR; CDR2 reads FQNEAQ (reference sequence). The CDR3 sequence: CASSSFIGSIEAFF. The DNA for the CDR3 is TGTGCCAGCAGCAGCTTTATAGGGTCCATTGAAGCTTTCTTT.

This clone was recorded only once. The rearrangement uses TRBV7-9 and TRBJ2-5; D is perhaps TRBD1 (5 bases). V was clipped by 0 bases and J by 2 bases, with 10 bases between them. The germline CDR1 and CDR2 sequences are SEHNR and FQNEAQ (reference sequence). The CDR3 consists of 15 residues. The CDR3 sequence: CASSLAGPWQETQYF. The CDR3 DNA is TGTGCCAGCAGCTTAGCGGGGCCGTGGCAAGAGACCCAGTACTTC.

The V call is TRBV4-1, the J call TRBJ1-2, with 9 bases that match TRBD1. The CDR3 contains 14 residues. The V gene's germline CDR1 is MGHRA and CDR2 YSYEKL. V gave up 3 bases and J gave up 7 bases; unmatched junction bases: 6. The CDR3 here is CASSQRGQGRGYTF. DNA of the CDR3: TGCGCCAGCAGCCAGAGGGGACAGGGCCGTGGCTACACCTTC.

The J gene is TRBJ2-1, the V gene TRBV7-6, with 9 bases that match TRBD2. There are 15 residues in the CDR3. J lost 5 bases, V lost 8 bases, and 10 bases had no gene match. Germline CDR1 reads SGHVS; CDR2 reads FNYEAQ. CDR3 bases: TGTGCCAGCGAGCAGCCTAGCGGGAACCACAATGAGCAGTTCTTC. This translates into CASEQPSGNHNEQFF.

The chain uses TRBV2 and TRBJ2-3; D possibly corresponds to TRBD2 (5 bases). Germline V CDR1 and CDR2: SNHLY, FYNNEI. CDR3 size: 14 residues. V was trimmed by 6 bases and J by 4 bases, leaving 14 bases between them. CDR3 nucleotides: TGTGCCAGCAGCGGGGTTGGGGTTGCAGATACGCAGTATTTT. It encodes CASSGVGVADTQYF.

The rearrangement joins TRBV29-1 to TRBJ2-1; 11 bases agree with TRBD2. V lost 7 bases and J lost 3; bases outside the gene matches: 5. Germline V gene sequence: CDR1 SQVTM, CDR2 ANQGSEA. The CDR3 loop spans 14 amino acids. CDR3: CSGVGLAGYNEQFF. In DNA, the CDR3 is TGCAGCGGCGTCGGACTAGCGGGCTACAATGAGCAGTTCTTC.

The V call is TRBV27, the J call TRBJ2-7; D unresolved. Germline assignment: CDR1 MNHEY and CDR2 SMNVEV (reference sequence). The CDR3 spans 13 residues. Trimming cost V 7 bases and J 1 base, with 11 bases left between them. The CDR3 DNA follows: TGTGCCAGCATTGGGCAACGATCCTACGAGCAGTACTTC. Translated: CASIGQRSYEQYF.

This clone occurred once. The chain has TRBV7-2 and TRBJ2-7; D possibly corresponds to TRBD2 (6 bases). CDR3 length: 14 amino acids. The germline gives CDR1 SGHTA, CDR2 FQGNSA. V was trimmed by 2 bases and J by 2 bases, leaving 10 bases between them. This CDR3 reads CASSLRRGPYEQYF. The CDR3 DNA is TGTGCCAGCAGCTTACGGCGGGGCCCCTACGAGCAGTACTTC.

The gene calls are TRBV9 and TRBJ2-2, with TRBD2 identical over 9 bases. This CDR3 is built from 16 residues. With 0 bases clipped from V and 6 bases from J, the junction kept 6 bases outside the gene matches. Germline CDR1 is SGDLS and CDR2 is YYNGEE. The chain's CDR3 is CASSVEAGGPAGELFF. The CDR3 DNA reads as TGTGCCAGCAGCGTAGAGGCGGGAGGGCCCGCCGGGGAGCTGTTTTTT. Looking up the rest from reference TRBV9 and TRBJ2-2 gives the full variable domain: DSGVTQTPKHLITATGQRVTLRCSPRSGDLSVYWYQQSLDQGLQFLIQYYNGEERAKGNILERFSAQQFPDLHSELNLSSLELGDSALYFCASSVEAGGPAGELFFGEGSRLTVL.

This clone was picked up a small number of times. The chain couples TRBV19 to TRBJ1-2; 9 bases map to TRBD1. Germline-derived CDR1 and CDR2 are LNHDA and SQIVND (reference sequence). Losses at the gene ends were 6 bases for V and 2 bases for J; bases not matched to a gene: 4. This CDR3 spans 14 amino acids. CDR3 bases: TGTGCCAGTAGGGGGACAGGGTTCAACTATGGCTACACCTTC. This encodes CASRGTGFNYGYTF.

This clone was recorded a few times. The V and J genes are TRBV6-1 and TRBJ1-2; D not resolved. Trimming cost V 4 bases and J 4 bases, with 7 bases left between them. Germline CDR1 and CDR2: MNHNS and SASEGT. The CDR3 has 12 amino acids. This CDR3 reads CASSGTVYGYTF. The CDR3 DNA follows: TGTGCCAGCAGTGGGACGGTCTATGGCTACACCTTC.

This sequence joins TRBV15 and TRBJ2-1; weak D call: TRBD2 (6 bases). CDR3 length equals 16 residues. Germline assignment: CDR1 LNHNV and CDR2 YYDKDF (reference sequence). Deletions cut 5 bases from V and 4 bases from J, with 18 bases between. The CDR3 is CATSSPEGRRYNEQFF. DNA for the CDR3: TGTGCCACCAGCTCCCCCGAGGGGAGGAGATACAATGAGCAGTTCTTC.

The V call is TRBV30, the J call TRBJ2-1; 8 positions match TRBD1. The V segment lost 4 bases and the J segment 14 bases; nucleotides outside the gene matches: 7. The CDR3 length is 11 residues. In germline, CDR1 is GTSNPN, CDR2 SVGIG (reference sequence). The CDR3 nucleotides read TGTGCCTGGACAGGGGGCGGGGAGGAGTTCTTC. This encodes CAWTGGGEEFF.

The chain employs TRBV4-1 and TRBJ2-2; D unresolved. This CDR3 has 14 residues. V dropped 1 base and J dropped 3 bases, with 6 bases sitting between them. Germline-derived CDR1 and CDR2 are MGHRA and YSYEKL. The DNA for the CDR3 is TGCGCCAGCAGCCAAGGACGGGACACCGGGGAGCTGTTTTTT. Translating it yields CASSQGRDTGELFF.

J is TRBJ2-6 and V is TRBV6-5; D not resolved. The germline CDR1 and CDR2 sequences are MNHEY and SVGAGI. The length of the CDR3 is 15 residues. Trimming stripped 0 bases from V and 4 bases from J, with 7 bases between. CDR3 protein: CASSYSIRGANVLTF. DNA of the CDR3: TGTGCCAGCAGTTACTCGATCCGGGGGGCCAACGTCCTGACTTTC.

This clone came up many times. This chain uses TRBV10-1 with TRBJ2-7, with a weak D call TRBD1 (7 bases). Deletions cut 6 bases from V and 6 bases from J, with 15 bases between. CDR3 size: 13 residues. The germline gives CDR1 WNHNN, CDR2 SYGVQD (reference sequence). As DNA, the CDR3 is TGCGCCAGCAGCACAGGGGAGGTCGGCGAGCAGTACTTC. It yields the protein CASSTGEVGEQYF.

The chain carries TRBV4-1 and TRBJ1-1, with D unresolved. This CDR3 is built from 13 residues. CDR1 is MGHRA and CDR2 is YSYEKL in the germline V gene. Trimming stripped 4 bases from V and 3 bases from J, with 9 bases between. CDR3 coding DNA: TGCGCCAGCAGCCGGACGGAGGACACTGAAGCTTTCTTT. Translated, it gives CASSRTEDTEAFF.

The chain recombines TRBV4-1 with TRBJ2-7; D remains ambiguous. CDR3 length equals 13 residues. Trimming shortened V by 1 base and J by 2 bases, and 6 bases separated the two germline ends. Germline values: CDR1 MGHRA, CDR2 YSYEKL. DNA for the CDR3: TGCGCCAGCAGCCAAGCTGGGGCCTACGAGCAGTACTTC. Its protein product is CASSQAGAYEQYF.